The next 30 T cell receptor beta chains were all read from a single sample in a study of monozygotic twins with inflammatory bowel disease. Using the 5' RACE reads, TCRdb records one entry per CDR3 protein without DNA. Recorded here are about 450,000 distinct CDR3 sequences; the top ten clones represent approximately 2.4%. The sequenced material came from blood. The receptors were gathered from a human donor with ulcerative colitis or Crohn's disease, or a healthy co-twin of an affected twin (not recorded which).

This chain joins TRBV5-1 and TRBJ2-3; TCRdb names TRBD2, which stays unverified in the absence of DNA. The CDR3 has 15 amino acids. Germline V lookup: CDR1 SGHRS, CDR2 YFSETQ. The CDR3 loop reads CASSAQSGGVDTQYF.

The V gene is TRBV6-1, the J gene TRBJ2-1; TCRdb reports TRBD2, a call that lacks DNA to check it against. Germline loops: CDR1 MNHNS, CDR2 SASEGT. The CDR3 spans 15 residues. The CDR3 sequence: CASSRLAEFKNEQFF.

This chain connects TRBV30 to TRBJ1-6; the D call from TCRdb, TRBD1, cannot be confirmed without DNA. Germline-derived CDR1 and CDR2 are GTSNPN and SVGIG (reference sequence). This CDR3 region has 13 residues. The CDR3 region is CAWTGTDNSPLHF.

The V call is TRBV19, the J call TRBJ2-1; TCRdb designates TRBD1, a call that cannot be tested without DNA. The CDR3 is made up of 15 amino acids. Germline assignment: CDR1 LNHDA and CDR2 SQIVND (reference sequence). The CDR3 loop reads CASSIATGGIDEQFF.

This chain's CDR3 is CSAQGSPTTNEKLFF. The chain has TRBV20-1 and TRBJ1-4; the TCRdb call, TRBD1, lacks DNA for checking. The CDR3 length is 15 residues. The germline V gene has CDR1 DFQATT and CDR2 SNEGSKA (reference sequence).

The chain employs TRBV29-1 and TRBJ2-7; the TRBD1 assignment by TCRdb is unverifiable without DNA. Germline V gene lookup returns CDR1 SQVTM and CDR2 ANQGSEA. The CDR3 loop spans 13 amino acids. The CDR3 here is CSVEVGGAYEQYF.

V gene TRBV9 combines with J gene TRBJ2-3; no DNA is available, so the TRBD2 call from TCRdb remains unchecked. The CDR3 has 20 amino acids. Germline V gene sequence: CDR1 SGDLS, CDR2 YYNGEE. The CDR3 sequence is CASSAPGLAGEPRILDTQYF.

The rearrangement uses TRBV20-1 and TRBJ2-1; TCRdb reports TRBD1, a call that lacks DNA to check it against. The CDR3 is made up of 11 amino acids. Per the germline V gene, CDR1 is DFQATT and CDR2 is SNEGSKA (reference sequence). This CDR3 reads CSAYEGYEQFF.

The rearrangement uses TRBV24-1 and TRBJ2-7; TCRdb proposes TRBD2, but this gene call is untestable without DNA. The V gene's germline CDR1 is KGHDR and CDR2 SFDVKD. The CDR3 runs to 13 residues. The CDR3 sequence: CATSDLAGAEQYF.

The V call is TRBV7-2, the J call TRBJ2-2; TCRdb gives TRBD1 as the D gene, but with no DNA this cannot be confirmed. This CDR3 region has 16 residues. Germline CDR1 and CDR2: SGHTA and FQGNSA. The CDR3 region is CASSSQTGGRTGELFF.

The chain joins TRBV5-1 to TRBJ2-1. CDR1 SGHRS and CDR2 YFSETQ come from the germline V gene. This CDR3 has 16 residues. The chain's CDR3 is CASSLVAQSSYNEQFF.

V is TRBV6-5 and J is TRBJ2-1; TCRdb indicates TRBD1, and absent DNA this call remains unverified. Germline V gene lookup returns CDR1 MNHEY and CDR2 SVGAGI. This CDR3 comprises 14 residues. CDR3 loop: CASSFLSQGNEQFF.

The chain has TRBV7-3 and TRBJ2-1; TCRdb indicates TRBD2, and absent DNA this call remains unverified. Germline-derived CDR1 and CDR2 are SGHTA and FQGTGA. There are 15 residues in the CDR3. The CDR3 loop is CASSLSSRGYNEQFF.

This chain uses TRBV19 with TRBJ2-1; lacking DNA, the TRBD2 call made by TCRdb goes unchecked. CDR3 length equals 15 residues. CDR1 is LNHDA, CDR2 SQIVND, per germline (reference sequence). CDR3 amino acids: CASSIRASGNNEQFF.

The chain uses TRBV28 and TRBJ2-1; TCRdb's D call, TRBD2, is unchecked because there is no DNA. Per germline, CDR1 MDHEN and CDR2 SYDVKM. This CDR3 is 20 amino acids long. The CDR3 sequence is CASSPYWTSGRDNSYNEQFF.

The gene calls are TRBV5-1 and TRBJ2-5; the D call of TRBD2 rests on TCRdb alone, since no DNA is present to check it. This CDR3 spans 16 amino acids. Germline V gene sequence: CDR1 SGHRS, CDR2 YFSETQ. CDR3 sequence: CASSPGASGLQETQYF.

The chain is built from TRBV12-3 or TRBV12-4 and TRBJ1-1; TCRdb calls TRBD1, which cannot be checked without DNA. The CDR3 length is 14 residues. This CDR3 is CASSFLTGGTEAFF.

V usage is TRBV3-1 and J usage is TRBJ2-1; there is no DNA to check the TCRdb D call of TRBD1. The CDR3 is made up of 17 amino acids. Per germline, CDR1 LGHDT and CDR2 YNNKEL (reference sequence). CDR3: CASSQRGRAPFYNEQFF.

The rearrangement joins TRBV19 to TRBJ1-5; the D gene TCRdb calls, TRBD1, cannot be checked with no DNA. Germline V lookup: CDR1 LNHDA, CDR2 SQIVND (reference sequence). The CDR3 is made up of 17 amino acids. The CDR3 reads CASSSSGTGDNNQPQHF. The full variable domain, completed using reference TRBV19 and TRBJ1-5, is DGGITQSPKYLFRKEGQNVTLSCEQNLNHDAMYWYRQDPGQGLRLIYYSQIVNDFQKGDIAEGYSVSREKKESFPLTVTSAQKNPTAFYLCASSSSGTGDNNQPQHFGDGTRLSIL.

The chain is built from TRBV5-1 and TRBJ2-7; TCRdb proposes TRBD1, but this gene call is untestable without DNA. Germline assignment: CDR1 SGHRS and CDR2 YFSETQ. This CDR3 spans 17 amino acids. The CDR3: CASSLEGWDRASYEQYF.

The chain recombines TRBV6-1 with TRBJ2-5; as DNA is missing, the TRBD2 call by TCRdb cannot be tested. There are 14 residues in the CDR3. CDR1 is MNHNS and CDR2 is SASEGT in the germline V gene. CDR3 residues: CASSPAGGGETQYF.

This CDR3 reads CASRQDYVSSPDTQYF. This chain joins TRBV23-1 and TRBJ2-3. Being an ORF, TRBV23-1 has a function that is uncertain. This CDR3 has 16 amino acids.

J is TRBJ2-1 and V is TRBV12-3 or TRBV12-4; without DNA, the TCRdb call of TRBD2 cannot be checked. CDR3 length equals 16 residues. The CDR3: CASSWGLAGGYDEQFF.

The rearrangement uses TRBV5-5 and TRBJ2-1. The germline V gene has CDR1 SGHKS and CDR2 YYEKEE (reference sequence). CDR3 length: 15 residues. CDR3 loop: CASSSFSGSYNEQFF.

The J gene is TRBJ2-5, the V gene TRBV30; TCRdb calls TRBD1, which cannot be checked without DNA. Germline V gene lookup returns CDR1 GTSNPN and CDR2 SVGIG (reference sequence). CDR3 length: 13 amino acids. CDR3 sequence reads: CAWRGGGIGTQYF.

The J gene is TRBJ2-1, the V gene TRBV5-1; no DNA is available, so the TRBD1 call from TCRdb remains unchecked. The CDR3 sequence is 13 residues long. Germline V gene sequence: CDR1 SGHRS, CDR2 YFSETQ. CDR3 protein: CASSLVEGGEQFF. Complete variable domain (other parts from reference TRBV5-1 and TRBJ2-1): KAGVTQTPRYLIKTRGQQVTLSCSPISGHRSVSWYQQTPGQGLQFLFEYFSETQRNKGNFPGRFSGRQFSNSRSEMNVSTLELGDSALYLCASSLVEGGEQFFGPGTRLTVL.

V gene TRBV5-5 combines with J gene TRBJ2-5. Germline CDR1 SGHKS, CDR2 YYEKEE (reference sequence). This CDR3 spans 13 amino acids. CDR3 amino acids: CASRRGFQETQYF. Variable domain in full (rest from reference TRBV5-5 and TRBJ2-5): DAGVTQSPTHLIKTRGQQVTLRCSPISGHKSVSWYQQVLGQGPQFIFQYYEKEERGRGNFPDRFSARQFPNYSSELNVNALLLGDSALYLCASRRGFQETQYFGPGTRLLVL.

Here the CDR3 reads CATSDPRQNTGELFF. The chain couples TRBV24-1 to TRBJ2-2. This CDR3 region has 15 residues. Germline V lookup: CDR1 KGHDR, CDR2 SFDVKD.

The CDR3: CSGATSGNTEAFF. The chain employs TRBV29-1 and TRBJ1-1. Germline values: CDR1 SQVTM, CDR2 ANQGSEA. This CDR3 comprises 13 residues.

The chain carries TRBV24-1 and TRBJ2-5; absent DNA, TCRdb's TRBD2 call cannot be checked. The CDR3 loop spans 15 amino acids. Germline assignment: CDR1 KGHDR and CDR2 SFDVKD. The CDR3 protein is CATSVLAGGGETQYF.